The text below deals with one T cell receptor beta chain. Its antigen remains unidentified. Per-nucleotide qualities are absent, and no much larger clonotype sits a single base away. These data come from a study of T cell changes during pregnancy in multiple sclerosis (dated by TCRdb to the late 2010s). As for the study more broadly: The study looked at changes in the T cell repertoire across pregnancy in women with multiple sclerosis.

The cysteine opens and the phenylalanine closes a CDR3 of 14 amino acids. The retained sequence is limited to the CDR3, 42 bases, with the frame set at the first base. Between the V and J ends, shortened by 3 bases and 0 bases respectively, the junction contains 9 bases. According to the germline V gene, CDR1 reads SGHRS and CDR2 reads YFSETQ. The method behind the library was the immunoSEQ multiplex PCR assay. The source is immuneACCESS, and TCRdb retained only in-frame sequences with V and J called. Part of the clones is not carried over; for the studies checked, unresolved V genes explain less than half of this, and the remainder is unexplained. In this sample the table shows 90,000 or so clones, more than 85% of which occur a single time. Clones ranked in the top ten supply around 2% of the sample.

This specimen was peripheral blood, taken in the first trimester of pregnancy. The clonotype originates from a female donor in good health, enrolled as a control in a pregnancy study. The chain uses TRBV5-1 and TRBJ1-1; TRBD1 is a weak D gene call, 6 bases matching. The CDR3 sequence is CASSYGQMNTEAFF. The nucleotides read TGCGCCAGCAGCTACGGACAGATGAACACTGAAGCTTTCTTT.